This T cell receptor beta chain was sequenced during a study of T-cell reconstitution after alpha-beta-depleted transplantation in children. This clonotype was counted many times. The V end lost 4 bases, the J end lost 2 bases, and 13 bases lay between the germline ends. CDR1 and CDR2 from the germline V gene are SQVTM and ANQGSEA. The CDR3 loop spans 14 amino acids. It was with unique molecular identifiers that the TCRbeta library was prepared. One entry per CDR3 protein results from TCRdb running MiXCR on the PCR reads. Of some 390,000 distinct CDR3 sequences in the sample, approximately 20% were seen once.

The source was PBMCs from the stem cell graft donor, collected from the stem cell graft. The V call is TRBV29-1, the J call TRBJ2-3; perhaps TRBD2 as D (7 bases). The clonotype originates from a human donor who donated a stem cell graft to a child with acute myeloid leukemia. CDR3 sequence: CSVVGGGATDTQYF. The DNA of the CDR3 is TGCAGCGTTGTAGGAGGGGGGGCCACAGATACGCAGTATTTT.